Below, 16 T cell receptor beta chains from the same sample are listed, as sequenced in a study of cytomegalovirus exposure and HLA in healthy donors. PCR was performed using 60 Vbeta and 13 Jbeta primers. Produced via immunoSEQ multiplex PCR; TCRdb's table is partial and in-frame only. The repertoire consists of 95,000 to 150,000 clones, with around 80% occurring once and the leading ten covering under 0.3%. The sample consisted of PBMCs. These receptors came from a man aged 50-60 years in good health and CMV-seronegative.

The V call is TRBV11-2, the J call TRBJ1-3; a possible D gene is TRBD1 (5 bases). Germline V gene data show CDR1 as SGHAT and CDR2 as FQNNGV. V was cut by 3 bases and J by 3 bases, with 15 bases left in between. The CDR3 is 16 amino acids. The CDR3 spells CASSFYQGRGGNTIYF. In DNA, the CDR3 is TGTGCCAGCAGCTTCTACCAGGGTAGAGGTGGAAACACCATATATTTT.

The V call is TRBV6-1, the J call TRBJ1-4; TRBD1 is a possible D gene (6 bases). The CDR3 runs to 14 residues. The germline CDR1 and CDR2 sequences are MNHNS and SASEGT. The germline V and J ends were trimmed by 6 bases and 3 bases, with 11 bases remaining between them. This CDR3 reads CASRHREPNEKLFF. The DNA for the CDR3 is TGTGCCAGCAGACACAGGGAGCCTAATGAAAAACTGTTTTTT.

V is TRBV30 and J is TRBJ1-2; weak D call: TRBD1 (5 bases). Trimming removed 0 bases at V and 4 bases at J, with 18 bases between. CDR3 length: 16 residues. Germline CDR1 is GTSNPN and CDR2 is SVGIG (reference sequence). CDR3 in DNA: TGTGCCTGGAGTGTAGGTCAGGCAGGGTCGGTCTATGGCTACACCTTC. This codes for CAWSVGQAGSVYGYTF. Filled out from reference TRBV30 and TRBJ1-2, the complete variable domain reads SQTIHQWPATLVQPVGSPLSLECTVEGTSNPNLYWYRQAAGRGLQLLFYSVGIGQISSEVPQNLSASRPQDRQFILSSKKLLLSDSGFYLCAWSVGQAGSVYGYTFGSGTRLTVV.

This chain joins TRBV19 and TRBJ1-6; unclear D gene. The CDR3 runs to 15 residues. With 6 bases removed from V and 7 bases from J, the gap between germline ends came to 16 bases. CDR1 is LNHDA and CDR2 is SQIVND in the germline V gene (reference sequence). CDR3 sequence: CASRQSQHPNSPLHF. As DNA, the CDR3 is TGTGCCAGTAGACAGTCGCAACACCCAAATTCACCCCTCCACTTT. Complete variable domain (other parts from reference TRBV19 and TRBJ1-6): DGGITQSPKYLFRKEGQNVTLSCEQNLNHDAMYWYRQDPGQGLRLIYYSQIVNDFQKGDIAEGYSVSREKKESFPLTVTSAQKNPTAFYLCASRQSQHPNSPLHFGNGTRLTVT.

The chain uses TRBV28 and TRBJ2-5, with TRBD1 matching over 7 bases. The CDR3 extends over 15 amino acids. V lost 8 bases and J lost 5; bases outside the gene matches: 14. Germline V gene data show CDR1 as MDHEN and CDR2 as SYDVKM. The chain's CDR3 is CASLELGTASETQYF. In DNA, the CDR3 is TGTGCCAGCTTGGAGTTGGGGACAGCGTCGGAGACCCAGTACTTC.

This chain joins TRBV18 and TRBJ2-2; possibly TRBD1 for D (5 bases). V lost 2 bases and J lost 2, with 12 bases in between. Germline V gene lookup returns CDR1 KGHSH and CDR2 LQKENI. The CDR3 covers 16 residues. CDR3 DNA: TGTGCCAGCTCACCAGCAAACAGGCGAAACACCGGGGAGCTGTTTTTT. Encoded protein: CASSPANRRNTGELFF.

This clone appeared a few times. The chain carries TRBV25-1 and TRBJ2-1; 11 bases fit TRBD2. Germline CDR1 reads MGHDK; CDR2 reads SYGVNS. The CDR3 contains 16 residues. The trim removed 1 base at V and 7 bases at J, leaving 6 bases unmatched. The CDR3 loop is CASSESLAGGWNEQFF. The CDR3 DNA sequence: TGTGCCAGCAGTGAATCCCTAGCGGGAGGCTGGAATGAGCAGTTCTTC.

J is TRBJ1-4 and V is TRBV13, with D possibly matching TRBD1 (6 bases). This CDR3 comprises 16 residues. Germline CDR1 is PRHDT and CDR2 is FYEKMQ (reference sequence). V was cut by 6 bases and J by 5 bases, with 19 bases left in between. The CDR3 loop is CASSSFMGRGNEKLFF. CDR3 nucleotide sequence: TGTGCCAGCAGTTCGTTTATGGGGAGGGGGAATGAAAAACTGTTTTTT.

Remarks on this clone: Compared with germline, one end of the junction differs, possibly owing to a read error. The CDR3 is CASSLSSGGIRDSNF. As DNA, the CDR3 is TGTGCCAGCAGCTTAAGTTCAGGGGGAATTCGGGACAGCAACTTC. The chain employs TRBV11-2 and TRBJ1-2; 7 bases are a match to TRBD1. Germline-derived CDR1 and CDR2 are SGHAT and FQNNGV. The CDR3 has 15 residues.

The chain has TRBV7-9 and TRBJ2-7; maybe TRBD2 (6 bases). V lost 5 bases and J 6 bases, leaving 17 bases between the germline ends. The length of the CDR3 is 14 residues. Germline V lookup: CDR1 SEHNR, CDR2 FQNEAQ (reference sequence). In nucleotides, the CDR3 is TGTGCCAGCAGCGCGCGGGACGGCCTAGGCGAGCAGTACTTC. The encoded protein is CASSARDGLGEQYF.

Only a few counts were recorded for this clone. The V gene is TRBV21-1, the J gene TRBJ2-7; the table's TRBD1 call for D was not verified on the DNA. TRBV21-1 is termed a pseudogene. The CDR3 contains 17 residues. CDR3 coding DNA: TGTGCCAGCACGGCAAAGAAAACAGGGGGCGACGAGTACGAGCAGTACTTC. This gives the protein CASTAKKTGGDEYEQYF.

The V and J genes are TRBV27 and TRBJ2-4, with 9 nucleotides matching TRBD1. The junction had 20 bases not matched to a gene; V was cut back by 7 bases and J by 1 base. Germline lookup yields CDR1 MNHEY and CDR2 SMNVEV (reference sequence). The CDR3 covers 20 residues. The CDR3, as DNA: TGTGCCAGCATTACCCGCGAAGGACAGGGGTCGTGGTATGCCAAAAACATTCAGTACTTC. Translation: CASITREGQGSWYAKNIQYF.

The V call is TRBV27, the J call TRBJ2-3; 7 bases map to TRBD1. Per the germline V gene, CDR1 is MNHEY and CDR2 is SMNVEV (reference sequence). The CDR3 is 15 amino acids. Losses at the gene ends were 7 bases for V and 4 bases for J; bases not matched to a gene: 11. CDR3 sequence (DNA): TGTGCCAGCACCCCAGACAGGGTTGGGGCAGATACGCAGTATTTT. Translating gives CASTPDRVGADTQYF.

This chain joins TRBV28 and TRBJ1-1; D is possibly TRBD1 (5 bases). Trimming removed 2 bases from V and 4 bases from J, with 11 bases in between. The germline V gene has CDR1 MDHEN and CDR2 SYDVKM. The CDR3 contains 14 residues. CDR3 sequence (DNA): TGTGCCAGCAGTTTACAGGGAGGAGGCACTGAAGCTTTCTTT. This encodes CASSLQGGGTEAFF.

The CDR3 nucleotides are TGTGCCAGCAGCCAGGAGTATACGAATGAAAAACTGTTTTTT. Translated, it gives CASSQEYTNEKLFF. The rearrangement uses TRBV14 and TRBJ1-4, with D hard to call. The CDR3 has 14 residues. The V end lost 3 bases, the J end lost 5 bases, and 10 bases lay between the germline ends. Germline CDR1 is SGHDN and CDR2 is FVKESK.

The rearrangement links TRBV7-6 to TRBJ2-1; no firm D call. V was cut by 5 bases and J by 8 bases, with 13 bases left in between. Germline loops: CDR1 SGHVS, CDR2 FNYEAQ. This CDR3 region has 13 residues. DNA of the CDR3: TGTGCCAGCAGCCTCAACCCCGCGGATGAGCAGTTCTTC. Translating gives CASSLNPADEQFF.